A selection of T cell receptor beta chains follows, all from one sample in a study of blood T cell repertoires in COVID-19. Sequenced by immunoSEQ multiplex PCR; TCRdb stores in-frame clones only, minus some. Of over 600,000 clones listed, approximately 90% are singletons. The sequencing input was peripheral blood. The receptors were gathered from a woman aged 18-29 years with acute or convalescent COVID-19. CDR3s include the opening cysteine and the closing phenylalanine or tryptophan. The D gene is left open where the match is weak. Only part of the rows carry a size: once, few, many, or a class if the clone is expanded.

j_gene,v_gene,abundance,d_gene,CDR3aa,CDR3nt
TRBJ1-5,TRBV12-3/TRBV12-4,NA,NA,CASSPREVQHF,TGTGCCAGCAGTCCTCGGGAGGTCCAGCATTTT
TRBJ1-4,TRBV6-5,NA,NA,CASSYTTGEKLFF,TGTGCCAGCAGTTACACGACAGGTGAAAAACTGTTTTTT
TRBJ2-7,TRBV18,NA,TRBD1,CASSPFPGQSSYEQYF,TGTGCCAGCTCACCCTTCCCGGGACAGAGCTCCTACGAGCAGTACTTC
TRBJ1-2,TRBV27,once,NA,CASRDSPYGYTF,TGTGCCAGCAGGGACAGCCCCTATGGCTACACCTTC
TRBJ1-5,TRBV11-2,NA,NA,CASSLGIGSFGNQPQHF,TGTGCCAGCAGCCTCGGAATCGGGTCTTTTGGCAATCAGCCCCAGCATTTT
TRBJ1-2,TRBV2,NA,NA,CASSERTLGYTF,TGTGCCAGCAGTGAAAGGACACTCGGCTACACCTTC
TRBJ2-5,TRBV4-1,NA,TRBD1,CASSQTGTGGETQYF,TGCGCCAGCAGCCAAACCGGGACAGGGGGCGAGACCCAGTACTTC
TRBJ1-1,TRBV19,NA,TRBD1,CASSPGQGAPLTLNTEAFF,TGTGCCAGTAGCCCGGGACAGGGGGCCCCTTTAACATTGAACACTGAAGCTTTCTTT
TRBJ1-2,TRBV7-9,NA,NA,CASSLRGGYGYTF,TGTGCCAGCAGCTTAAGAGGGGGCTATGGCTACACCTTC
TRBJ2-7,TRBV6-2/TRBV6-3,NA,TRBD2,CASSDKRGGIGYEQYF,TGTGCCAGCAGCGATAAGCGGGGGGGGATCGGCTACGAGCAGTACTTC
TRBJ2-6,TRBV15,NA,NA,CATSRAGYVSGANVLTF,TGTGCCACCAGCAGGGCGGGATACGTCTCTGGGGCCAACGTCCTGACTTTC
TRBJ1-5,TRBV28,NA,NA,CASSPRTGLNQPQHF,TGTGCCAGCAGTCCACGTACAGGGCTGAATCAGCCCCAGCATTTT
TRBJ1-1,TRBV9,NA,NA,CASSPGAVRGTEAFF,TGTGCCAGCAGCCCAGGGGCCGTACGGGGAACTGAAGCTTTCTTT
TRBJ1-2,TRBV6-4,NA,NA,CASSEGEDGGYTF,TGTGCCAGCAGTGAGGGAGAGGATGGGGGCTACACCTTC
TRBJ1-2,TRBV7-9,NA,NA,CASSLAPGAGGYTF,TGTGCCAGCAGCTTAGCCCCAGGGGCCGGGGGCTACACCTTC
TRBJ1-2,TRBV3-1/TRBV3-2,NA,NA,CASSQNTTDRSNYGYTF,TGTGCCAGCAGCCAAAATACCACAGACCGATCTAACTATGGCTACACCTTC
TRBJ2-5,TRBV5-1,NA,TRBD1,CASSLLAGGAETQYF,TGCGCCAGCAGCTTGTTGGCAGGGGGCGCGGAGACCCAGTACTTC
TRBJ1-5,TRBV12-3/TRBV12-4,NA,NA,CASNIRGQPQHF,TGTGCCAGCAACATCAGGGGTCAGCCCCAGCATTTT
TRBJ1-5,TRBV30,NA,NA,CAWSPRQVTGNQPQHF,TGTGCCTGGAGTCCCCGACAGGTTACTGGCAATCAGCCCCAGCATTTT
TRBJ2-3,TRBV5-6,NA,TRBD2,CASSWTGTSGTDTQYF,TGTGCCAGCAGCTGGACCGGGACTAGCGGCACAGATACGCAGTATTTT
TRBJ1-5,TRBV3-1/TRBV3-2,NA,TRBD1,CASSQYRGNQPQHF,TGTGCCAGCAGCCAGTACAGGGGAAACCAGCCCCAGCATTTT
TRBJ2-7,TRBV4-1,NA,NA,CASSQDRTAGEQYF,TGCGCCAGCAGCCAAGATAGGACGGCGGGGGAGCAGTACTTC
TRBJ1-2,TRBV5-8,NA,TRBD1,CASSADRVRGYTF,TGTGCCAGCAGCGCGGACAGGGTGCGGGGCTACACCTTC
TRBJ1-1,TRBV12-3/TRBV12-4,NA,NA,CASSPLSSTEAFF,TGTGCCAGCAGCCCACTAAGTAGCACTGAAGCTTTCTTT
TRBJ1-2,TRBV3-1/TRBV3-2,NA,NA,CASSHLPGHTANYGYTF,TGTGCCAGCAGCCACTTACCGGGACACACTGCTAACTATGGCTACACCTTC
TRBJ2-1,TRBV6-1,NA,NA,CASSEGQSSYNEQFF,TGTGCCAGCAGTGAGGGCCAGAGCTCCTACAATGAGCAGTTCTTC
TRBJ1-6,TRBV15,NA,NA,CATSRRDTLSPLHF,TGTGCCACCAGCCGACGGGACACCCTGTCACCCCTCCACTTT
TRBJ2-5,TRBV9,once,TRBD2,CASSPGLGETQYF,TGTGCCAGCAGCCCGGGACTAGGCGAGACCCAGTACTTC
TRBJ1-1,TRBV14,NA,TRBD1,CASSRDRGLSEAFF,TGTGCCAGCAGCCGGGACAGGGGGCTGTCTGAAGCTTTCTTT
TRBJ1-1,TRBV7-8,once,NA,CASSLIPQGNTEAFF,TGTGCCAGCAGCTTAATCCCTCAGGGTAACACTGAAGCTTTCTTT
TRBJ1-5,TRBV19,once,NA,CATETGGQPQHF,TGTGCCACCGAAACTGGGGGGCAGCCCCAGCATTTT
TRBJ1-2,TRBV29-1,once,NA,CSVEGGGDTWNGYTF,TGCAGCGTTGAAGGCGGGGGCGACACTTGGAATGGCTACACCTTC
TRBJ2-4,TRBV19,NA,TRBD1,CASSETGYIQYF,TGTGCCAGTAGTGAGACAGGGTACATTCAGTACTTC
TRBJ2-3,TRBV29-1,NA,TRBD2,CSSAGTSFSDTQYF,TGCAGCAGCGCCGGGACTAGCTTCTCGGATACGCAGTATTTT
TRBJ1-5,TRBV3-1/TRBV3-2,NA,NA,CASSQGGQGQPQHF,TGTGCCAGCAGCCAAGGGGGGCAGGGTCAGCCCCAGCATTTT
TRBJ2-2,TRBV7-2,NA,TRBD1,CASSLGVRGTGELFF,TGTGCCAGCAGCTTAGGCGTCAGGGGGACCGGGGAGCTGTTTTTT
TRBJ1-1,TRBV11-3,NA,TRBD1,CASSSGQTNTEAFF,TGTGCCAGCAGCTCGGGACAGACCAACACTGAAGCTTTCTTT
TRBJ2-2,TRBV21-1,NA,NA,CACLRAEGGFGELFF,TGTGCCTGCCTCAGGGCGGAGGGGGGGTTCGGGGAGCTGTTTTTT
TRBJ1-6,TRBV9,NA,NA,CASARGFSENSPLHF,TGTGCCAGCGCACGAGGGTTTTCAGAAAATTCACCCCTCCACTTT
TRBJ2-2,TRBV5-4,once,NA,CASSLMQSRNTGELFF,TGTGCCAGCAGCTTGATGCAGTCCCGGAACACCGGGGAGCTGTTTTTT
TRBJ2-1,TRBV13,NA,TRBD1,CASSLGQGVYNEQFF,TGTGCCAGCAGCCTCGGACAGGGTGTCTACAATGAGCAGTTCTTC
TRBJ1-2,TRBV29-1,NA,TRBD1,CSVEPTGALYGYTF,TGCAGCGTTGAACCGACAGGGGCCCTCTATGGCTACACCTTC
TRBJ2-7,TRBV7-2,NA,TRBD1,CASSYDGRGNYEQYF,TGTGCCAGCAGTTACGACGGCAGGGGGAACTACGAGCAGTACTTC
TRBJ1-2,TRBV29-1,NA,TRBD1,CSVEPGTGIYGYTF,TGCAGCGTTGAACCAGGGACAGGGATCTATGGCTACACCTTC
TRBJ1-2,TRBV29-1,few,NA,CSVESYGYTF,TGCAGCGTTGAGAGCTATGGCTACACCTTC